This T cell receptor (beta chain) originates from a study of shared clonotypes between healthy human individuals. CDR3 size: 16 residues. Trimming removed 4 bases at V and 0 bases at J, with 13 bases between. Germline V gives CDR1 SGHVS, CDR2 FQNEAQ. CD45RO-negative CD8 cells positively selected for CCR7 made up the naive population, which excluded terminally differentiated effector memory CD45RA+ cells. TCRdb's copy holds only in-frame clones and misses some; the assay was immunoSEQ multiplex PCR. The sample holds some 600,000 clones, roughly 96% seen once. This clone was detected only once. This receptor was identified in a woman under 40 in good health. This sequence joins TRBV7-8 and TRBJ1-3, with D hard to call. The sequencing sample was made of naive CD8+ T cells sorted from blood. The CDR3 loop reads CASSYKERYSGNTIYF. CDR3 DNA: TGTGCCAGCAGCTACAAGGAGCGTTACTCTGGAAACACCATATATTTT.